The sample holds many counts of the clone carrying this TCR beta chain. This entry comes from a study of Graves' ophthalmopathy and Graves' hyperthyroidism. The CDR3 covers 15 residues. CDR1 SGHRS and CDR2 YFSETQ come from the germline V gene. J gave up 4 bases and V 2 bases, and 8 bases lay outside the gene matches. Amplified TCR beta CDR3 regions were obtained using RNA transcripts as template. Second-round multiplex PCR followed a first-round RT-PCR using HTBI primers. One entry per CDR3 protein, called by TCRdb with MiXCR from the multiplex PCR reads. The table shows approximately 330,000 distinct CDR3 sequences, with about 17% occurring only once.

The chain joins TRBV5-1 to TRBJ1-1; 7 nucleotides align to TRBD1. The sample taken for sequencing was peripheral blood. This clonotype was sampled from an adult man with Graves' ophthalmopathy. The CDR3 protein is CASSLPGGQITEAFF. The CDR3, as DNA: TGCGCCAGCAGCTTACCAGGGGGGCAGATCACTGAAGCTTTCTTT.